The 26 T cell receptor beta chains below were found in one sample sequenced in a study of blood T cell repertoires in COVID-19. Some clones are missing from TCRdb's copy, which holds only in-frame ones; the method was immunoSEQ multiplex PCR. The data hold 300,000 to 350,000 clones, with 85% to 90% observed a single time. Sequenced material: peripheral blood. These receptors were taken from a woman aged 30 to 39 with COVID-19, enrolled during active disease.

The V gene is TRBV5-1, the J gene TRBJ1-4; TRBD1 agrees at 9 bases. The V gene's germline CDR1 is SGHRS and CDR2 YFSETQ. This CDR3 is 14 amino acids long. V trimming: 3 bases; J trimming: 8 bases; junction bases outside the gene matches: 5. The CDR3, as DNA: TGCGCCAGCAGCTCCGGGACAGGGATAGAAAAACTGTTTTTT. This gives the protein CASSSGTGIEKLFF.

The J gene is TRBJ1-2, the V gene TRBV5-1, with 8 bases identical to TRBD1. The germline CDR1 and CDR2 sequences are SGHRS and YFSETQ. CDR3 size: 15 residues. V was clipped by 4 bases and J by 4 bases; unmatched bases: 9. CDR3 residues: CASSPGGQGLYGYTF. CDR3 DNA: TGCGCCAGCAGCCCAGGCGGACAGGGCCTCTATGGCTACACCTTC. Full variable domain (outside the CDR3, taken from reference TRBV5-1 and TRBJ1-2): KAGVTQTPRYLIKTRGQQVTLSCSPISGHRSVSWYQQTPGQGLQFLFEYFSETQRNKGNFPGRFSGRQFSNSRSEMNVSTLELGDSALYLCASSPGGQGLYGYTFGSGTRLTVV.

CDR3 residues: CASSPLRDRSGNTIYF. The DNA of the CDR3 is TGTGCCAGCAGCCCCCTAAGGGACAGGTCTGGAAACACCATATATTTT. The chain combines TRBV11-2 with TRBJ1-3; 8 bases match TRBD1. From germline, CDR1 is SGHAT and CDR2 FQNNGV. The V gene end was trimmed by 5 bases and the J gene end by 1 base; junction bases not matched to a gene: 7. This CDR3 is 16 amino acids long. Full variable domain (rest looked up from reference TRBV11-2 and TRBJ1-3): EAGVAQSPRYKIIEKRQSVAFWCNPISGHATLYWYQQILGQGPKLLIQFQNNGVVDDSQLPKDRFSAERLKGVDSTLKIQPAKLEDSAVYLCASSPLRDRSGNTIYFGEGSWLTVV.

This clone was observed once. V gene TRBV6-2 or TRBV6-3 combines with J gene TRBJ1-6; possible D gene TRBD1, 6 bases. The V and J ends lost 5 bases and 10 bases respectively, with 18 bases between them. The CDR3 totals 15 residues. CDR1 MNHEY and CDR2 SVGEGT come from the germline V gene. CDR3 amino acids: CASSRETGKGSPLHF. DNA of the CDR3: TGTGCCAGCAGTAGGGAAACAGGGAAGGGATCACCCCTCCACTTT.

The genes are TRBV10-2 and TRBJ1-1, with 8 positions matching TRBD1. Germline V gives CDR1 WSHSY, CDR2 SAAADI. CDR3 size: 17 residues. After removal of 8 bases from V and 0 bases from J, the junction contained 14 bases not matched to a gene. Written as DNA, the CDR3 is TGCGCCAGCTCCTCACAGGGGGGATACTTCATGAACACTGAAGCTTTCTTT. Its translation is CASSSQGGYFMNTEAFF.

This sequence joins TRBV27 and TRBJ1-6; TRBD1 matches 7 bases. V shed 4 bases, J shed 8 bases, and the junction held 5 bases outside the gene matches. The CDR3 loop spans 14 amino acids. Germline V CDR1 and CDR2: MNHEY, SMNVEV (reference sequence). CDR3 coding DNA: TGTGCCAGCAGTTACGGGACAGCTCATTCACCCCTCCACTTT. Translating it yields CASSYGTAHSPLHF.

This chain uses TRBV7-9 with TRBJ2-1; D not resolved. CDR1 and CDR2 (germline): SEHNR, FQNEAQ (reference sequence). The CDR3 is 14 amino acids. The V and J ends lost 1 base and 0 bases respectively, with 4 bases between them. The CDR3 is CASSLGSSYNEQFF. The DNA for the CDR3 is TGTGCCAGCAGCTTAGGGAGCTCCTACAATGAGCAGTTCTTC.

This sequence joins TRBV3-1 (or the pseudogene TRBV3-2) and TRBJ1-1; 9 positions agree with TRBD1. The V segment lost 4 bases and the J segment 7 bases; nucleotides outside the gene matches: 10. The CDR3 runs 15 residues. Germline CDR1 reads LGHDT; CDR2 reads YNNKEL (reference sequence). DNA for the CDR3: TGTGCCAGCAGCCCCCGGGACAGGGCTTCGAATGAAGCTTTCTTT. This translates into CASSPRDRASNEAFF.

The rearrangement uses TRBV29-1 and TRBJ1-5, with a tentative D call TRBD1 (5 bases). The CDR3 has 15 residues. Germline-derived CDR1 and CDR2 are SQVTM and ANQGSEA. The V and J ends lost 6 bases and 4 bases respectively, with 19 bases between them. The CDR3 nucleotides are TGCAGCGTCCTCACTGCAGGGTATAGTAATCAGCCCCAGCATTTT. This codes for CSVLTAGYSNQPQHF.

The V gene is TRBV7-2, the J gene TRBJ2-2; TRBD1 is a possible D gene (5 bases). V lost 7 bases to trimming and J lost 4 bases, with 13 bases between them. Germline values: CDR1 SGHTA, CDR2 FQGNSA. The CDR3 runs to 14 residues. CDR3 sequence: CASTLRRGTGELFF. The CDR3 bases are TGTGCCAGCACCCTCCGAAGGGGCACCGGGGAGCTGTTTTTT.

V usage is TRBV5-6 and J usage is TRBJ2-2, with 7 nucleotides matching TRBD1. V was pared by 1 base and J by 7 bases, with 10 bases of the junction left unmatched. Germline V gives CDR1 SGHDT, CDR2 YYEEEE. The CDR3 is 16 residues long. The CDR3 DNA reads TGTGCCAGCAGCTTGAAAGGGGACAGTATCCGCGGGGAGCTGTTTTTT. This gives the protein CASSLKGDSIRGELFF.

The chain has TRBV19 and TRBJ2-3, with 7 bases lining up with TRBD1. Germline loops: CDR1 LNHDA, CDR2 SQIVND (reference sequence). The V gene end was trimmed by 4 bases and the J gene end by 0 bases; junction bases not matched to a gene: 4. The CDR3 totals 15 residues. The CDR3 region is CASSNRQGSTDTQYF. The CDR3, as DNA: TGTGCCAGTAGTAACCGACAGGGTAGCACAGATACGCAGTATTTT. The full variable domain, completed using reference TRBV19 and TRBJ2-3, is DGGITQSPKYLFRKEGQNVTLSCEQNLNHDAMYWYRQDPGQGLRLIYYSQIVNDFQKGDIAEGYSVSREKKESFPLTVTSAQKNPTAFYLCASSNRQGSTDTQYFGPGTRLTVL.

The chain combines TRBV21-1 with TRBJ2-7; the table assigns TRBD2, which was not confirmed against the DNA. TRBV21-1 is a pseudogene segment. The CDR3 has 15 residues. In DNA, the CDR3 is TGTGCCAGCAGCAAAGTATGGCGGGACGAGTACGAGCAGTACTTC. Its translation is CASSKVWRDEYEQYF.

This clone was detected once. This chain uses TRBV30 with TRBJ2-7; 9 positions match TRBD1. The trim removed 1 base at V and 6 bases at J, leaving 7 bases unmatched. CDR1 GTSNPN and CDR2 SVGIG come from the germline V gene (reference sequence). The CDR3 totals 14 residues. CDR3 nucleotides: TGTGCCTGGAGTGCCGGGACAGGGAGTTTCGAGCAGTACTTC. Translation gives CAWSAGTGSFEQYF.

Comment on this clone: Additional DNA sequences in this sample encode the identical CDR3. The chain combines TRBV19 with TRBJ1-1; D unresolved. The CDR3 is made up of 13 amino acids. With 3 bases removed from V and 0 bases from J, the gap between germline ends came to 5 bases. The germline V gene encodes CDR1 LNHDA and CDR2 SQIVND (reference sequence). The CDR3 DNA sequence: TGTGCCAGTAGTATCGGAGTGAACACTGAAGCTTTCTTT. Protein sequence: CASSIGVNTEAFF.

J is TRBJ2-2 and V is TRBV10-3; 10 bases agree with TRBD2. CDR3 length: 16 amino acids. Per the germline V gene, CDR1 is ENHRY and CDR2 is SYGVKD. The V and J ends lost 2 bases and 4 bases, in that order; junction bases with no gene match: 4. The CDR3 sequence: CAISEDPSGSTGELFF. CDR3 nucleotide sequence: TGTGCCATCAGTGAGGACCCTAGCGGGAGCACCGGGGAGCTGTTTTTT.

This chain uses TRBV6-5 with TRBJ1-2; 7 bases are shared with TRBD1. CDR3 length: 14 amino acids. The trim removed 6 bases at V and 3 bases at J, leaving 7 bases unmatched. Germline V lookup: CDR1 MNHEY, CDR2 SVGAGI. The CDR3 spells CASSLGGQYYGYTF. CDR3 DNA: TGTGCCAGCAGCCTCGGGGGACAGTACTATGGCTACACCTTC.

CDR3: CASSLRGPSNTGELFF. As DNA, the CDR3 is TGTGCCAGCAGCTTGAGGGGGCCTTCAAACACCGGGGAGCTGTTTTTT. The V call is TRBV5-5, the J call TRBJ2-2; 7 bases are shared with TRBD1. Trimming took 1 base from V and 2 from J; bases not matched to a gene: 5. The CDR3 extends over 16 amino acids. Germline V gene sequence: CDR1 SGHKS, CDR2 YYEKEE (reference sequence).

The chain couples TRBV6-1 to TRBJ2-1; possibly TRBD1 for D (6 bases). The CDR3 has 12 amino acids. Deletions cut 10 bases from V and 10 bases from J, with 17 bases between. Germline lookup yields CDR1 MNHNS and CDR2 SASEGT. The CDR3 reads CAIARGTREQFF. The CDR3 coding sequence is TGTGCCATAGCCAGGGGAACGAGGGAGCAGTTCTTC.

The chain carries TRBV5-4 and TRBJ1-1, with a weak D call TRBD1 (5 bases). CDR1 is SGHNT and CDR2 is YYREEE in the germline V gene (reference sequence). The CDR3 consists of 11 residues. V shed 4 bases and J shed 7 bases, with 8 bases lying between them. The CDR3 here is CASSTGLEAFF. Here the CDR3 DNA reads TGTGCCAGCAGCACGGGACTTGAAGCTTTCTTT.

This clone occurred once. The chain links TRBV5-5 to TRBJ2-5; perhaps TRBD2 as D (5 bases). Between the trimmed V and J ends, which lost 1 base and 0 bases, there was a span of 10 bases. Germline values: CDR1 SGHKS, CDR2 YYEKEE (reference sequence). The CDR3 covers 15 residues. CDR3 sequence reads: CASSLRRQYQETQYF. The CDR3 DNA reads TGTGCCAGCAGCTTGAGGAGGCAGTACCAAGAGACCCAGTACTTC.

The rearrangement joins TRBV7-2 to TRBJ1-5; TRBD1 matches 9 bases. The junction had 7 bases not matched to a gene; V was cut back by 1 base and J by 3 bases. The CDR3 consists of 17 residues. Germline CDR1 reads SGHTA; CDR2 reads FQGNSA. Here the CDR3 reads CASSLVGGQGLNQPQHF. The CDR3 bases are TGTGCCAGCAGCTTAGTGGGGGGACAGGGCCTCAATCAGCCCCAGCATTTT.

Notes on this clone: This sample also contains other DNA sequences that code for the same CDR3. In DNA, the CDR3 is TGTGCCAGCAGCTTAGGACAGGATAATGAAAAACTGTTTTTT. This sequence encodes CASSLGQDNEKLFF. The V gene is TRBV7-9, the J gene TRBJ1-4, with D possibly TRBD1 on 6 matching bases. Per the germline V gene, CDR1 is SEHNR and CDR2 is FQNEAQ (reference sequence). This CDR3 is 14 amino acids long. V lost 1 base and J 4 bases, leaving 7 bases between the germline ends.

CDR3 coding DNA: TGTGCCAGCAGCCCCTCGGGGGCTAGCGGATTCACAGATACGCAGTATTTT. Its translation: CASSPSGASGFTDTQYF. J is TRBJ2-3 and V is TRBV7-6; D may be TRBD2 (7 bases). The CDR3 totals 17 residues. Germline lookup yields CDR1 SGHVS and CDR2 FNYEAQ. Deletions cut 5 bases from V and 2 bases from J, with 20 bases between.

This chain links TRBV18 with TRBJ2-1; TRBD2 matches 7 bases. Germline CDR1 KGHSH, CDR2 LQKENI. This CDR3 has 16 residues. Trimming cost V 2 bases and J 3 bases; bases outside gene matches: 7. The CDR3 region is CASSPEASGGYNEQFF. In DNA, the CDR3 is TGTGCCAGCTCACCAGAGGCTAGCGGAGGCTACAATGAGCAGTTCTTC. Full variable domain (missing parts from reference TRBV18 and TRBJ2-1): NAGVMQNPRHLVRRRGQEARLRCSPMKGHSHVYWYRQLPEEGLKFMVYLQKENIIDESGMPKERFSAEFPKEGPSILRIQQVVRGDSAAYFCASSPEASGGYNEQFFGPGTRLTVL.

V gene TRBV6-1 combines with J gene TRBJ2-7; D is possibly TRBD2 (5 bases). CDR3 length: 14 amino acids. The V gene's germline CDR1 is MNHNS and CDR2 SASEGT. V lost 0 bases, J lost 3 bases, and 9 bases lay in between. The CDR3 protein is CASSEARGNYEQYF. CDR3 nucleotide sequence: TGTGCCAGCAGTGAAGCGCGAGGGAACTACGAGCAGTACTTC.